These T cell receptor beta chains were read from a single sample in a study of blood T cell repertoires in COVID-19. TCRdb keeps only in-frame clones here, not all; method: immunoSEQ multiplex PCR. The sample has 150,000 to 200,000 clones, 80% to 90% seen once. The sample was peripheral blood. These receptors were taken from a woman aged 45-65 years with acute or convalescent COVID-19. The CDR3 runs from the conserved cysteine through the conserved F or W. D genes are given only for firm matches. Clone size, where shown, is once, few, many, or a class for clones that have expanded.

J | size | D | V | CDR3 | DNA
TRBJ1-2 | few | . | TRBV5-1 | CASSLEWGSPSYGYTF | TGCGCCAGCAGCTTGGAATGGGGCTCTCCCTCCTATGGCTACACCTTC
TRBJ1-4 | . | . | TRBV20-1 | CSARGPEKLFF | TGCAGTGCTCGTGGGCCGGAAAAACTGTTTTTT
TRBJ2-3 | few | TRBD2 | TRBV6-2/TRBV6-3 | CASSYWDAGEGTDTQYF | TGTGCCAGCAGTTACTGGGACGCGGGGGAGGGGACAGATACGCAGTATTTT
TRBJ1-5 | . | TRBD1 | TRBV19 | CATNRGQRQPQHF | TGTGCCACCAACAGGGGGCAGAGGCAGCCCCAGCATTTT
TRBJ1-1 | once | TRBD1 | TRBV6-5 | CASSYSRATGAGEAFF | TGTGCCAGCAGTTACTCGAGGGCGACAGGGGCTGGTGAAGCTTTCTTT
TRBJ1-2 | . | . | TRBV18 | CASSPPSGAYGYTF | TGTGCCAGCTCACCACCGTCAGGGGCTTACGGCTACACCTTC
TRBJ1-5 | . | TRBD1 | TRBV19 | CASSTDRGWGQPQHF | TGTGCCAGTAGTACTGACAGGGGATGGGGTCAGCCCCAGCATTTT
TRBJ1-1 | few | TRBD1 | TRBV19 | CASSSGQLMNTEAFF | TGTGCCAGTAGTTCGGGACAGCTAATGAACACTGAAGCTTTCTTT
TRBJ2-6 | . | . | TRBV5-1 | CASSPKRQLYSGANVLTF | TGCGCCAGCAGTCCGAAGAGACAGCTCTACTCTGGGGCCAACGTCCTGACTTTC
TRBJ1-2 | few | . | TRBV6-5 | CASRSRGSSNGYTF | TGTGCCAGCAGATCTCGCGGGAGTTCAAATGGCTACACCTTC
TRBJ2-4 | . | TRBD1 | TRBV7-2 | CASSSDRGGNIQYF | TGTGCCAGCAGCTCGGACAGGGGAGGGAACATTCAGTACTTC
TRBJ2-3 | . | . | TRBV4-3 | CASSGRGAADTQYF | TGCGCCAGCAGCGGTAGGGGCGCGGCAGATACGCAGTATTTT
TRBJ1-1 | . | . | TRBV12-3/TRBV12-4 | CASIPILNTEAFF | TGTGCCAGCATTCCCATCCTGAACACTGAAGCTTTCTTT
TRBJ1-5 | . | TRBD1 | TRBV6-5 | CASSSGTGSSIQPQHF | TGTGCCAGCAGTTCCGGGACAGGGTCATCAATTCAGCCCCAGCATTTT
TRBJ1-6 | . | . | TRBV5-1 | CASSPWGQASYNSPLHF | TGCGCCAGCAGCCCCTGGGGCCAGGCCTCCTATAATTCACCCCTCCACTTT
TRBJ1-2 | . | . | TRBV11-3 | CASSLTGSNYGYTF | TGTGCCAGCAGCTTAACAGGGTCTAACTATGGCTACACCTTC
TRBJ2-1 | . | . | TRBV6-5 | CASSTTDTDNEQFF | TGTGCCAGCAGTACAACGGACACGGACAATGAGCAGTTCTTC
TRBJ2-3 | . | . | TRBV19 | CAGRETGTDTQYF | TGTGCCGGTAGGGAGACAGGAACAGATACGCAGTATTTT
TRBJ2-1 | . | TRBD1 | TRBV6-5 | CASSWGQVNNEQFF | TGTGCCAGCAGTTGGGGACAGGTCAACAATGAGCAGTTCTTC
TRBJ2-5 | . | . | TRBV4-3 | CASSPSVGLQETQYF | TGCGCCAGCAGCCCCTCGGTTGGACTCCAAGAGACCCAGTACTTC
TRBJ1-2 | . | . | TRBV7-9 | CASSLLTENYGYTF | TGTGCCAGCAGCCTGCTAACCGAGAACTATGGCTACACCTTC
TRBJ1-1 | few | . | TRBV11-3 | CASSPRGRVMNTEAFF | TGTGCCAGCAGCCCAAGAGGGAGGGTAATGAACACTGAAGCTTTCTTT
TRBJ2-7 | . | . | TRBV6-2/TRBV6-3 | CASSYLSGNEQYF | TGTGCCAGCAGTTACTTATCGGGGAACGAGCAGTACTTC
TRBJ1-2 | . | . | TRBV12-3/TRBV12-4 | CASSPGQLYGYTF | TGTGCCAGCAGCCCTGGACAGCTATATGGCTACACCTTC
TRBJ1-5 | . | TRBD1 | TRBV19 | CASSVDRGTQPQHF | TGTGCCAGTAGTGTAGACAGGGGAACTCAGCCCCAGCATTTT
TRBJ2-5 | . | TRBD1 | TRBV7-7 | CASSLTLGQGSETQYF | TGTGCCAGCAGCTTAACCCTCGGACAGGGGAGCGAGACCCAGTACTTC
TRBJ2-3 | . | TRBD2 | TRBV4-3 | CASSPGGLANPDTQYF | TGCGCCAGCAGCCCCGGGGGACTAGCGAATCCAGATACGCAGTATTTT
TRBJ1-2 | . | TRBD1 | TRBV6-6 | CASSYPGQGDYGYTF | TGTGCCAGCAGTTACCCCGGACAGGGTGACTATGGCTACACCTTC
TRBJ2-3 | . | TRBD2 | TRBV24-1 | CATSEGGLGTDTQYF | TGTGCCACCAGTGAGGGCGGACTAGGCACAGATACGCAGTATTTT
TRBJ2-6 | . | . | TRBV10-3 | CAISELRGSQTGANVLTF | TGTGCCATCAGTGAGCTACGTGGGAGCCAAACTGGGGCCAACGTCCTGACTTTC
TRBJ2-7 | . | . | TRBV6-2/TRBV6-3 | CASSHMSTYEQYF | TGTGCCAGCAGTCATATGAGCACCTACGAGCAGTACTTC
TRBJ1-2 | once | . | TRBV5-6 | CASSFGASYGYTF | TGTGCCAGCAGCTTTGGGGCGAGCTATGGCTACACCTTC
TRBJ2-7 | . | TRBD1 | TRBV6-2/TRBV6-3 | CASSYPGQGAYEQYF | TGTGCCAGCAGTTACCCGGGACAGGGGGCCTACGAGCAGTACTTC
TRBJ2-1 | . | TRBD2 | TRBV7-2 | CASSLPGLAGRGKQFF | TGTGCCAGCAGCCTCCCGGGACTAGCGGGACGGGGCAAGCAGTTCTTC
TRBJ1-5 | once | . | TRBV4-1 | CASSQFEENQPQHF | TGCGCCAGCAGCCAATTTGAGGAGAATCAGCCCCAGCATTTT
TRBJ2-1 | . | . | TRBV4-1 | CASSQNDIRVDEQFF | TGCGCCAGCAGCCAAAACGACATCAGAGTCGATGAGCAGTTCTTC
TRBJ1-5 | . | . | TRBV7-9 | CASSTVSGQPQHF | TGTGCCAGCAGCACCGTTTCAGGACAGCCCCAGCATTTT
TRBJ1-2 | . | . | TRBV4-3 | CASSQDPGTWGYTF | TGCGCCAGCAGCCAAGATCCGGGGACATGGGGCTACACCTTC